The TCR beta chain described here comes from a study of immune cell composition in non-small cell lung cancer. Profiled with immunoSEQ multiplex PCR; TCRdb holds only in-frame clones, not every one. This sample has over 5,000 clones, with approximately 70% found just once. To note about this clone: Its antigen is as yet unknown.

Study-level results: Lung squamous cell carcinoma tumours had significantly higher top 10 clone scores and productive clonality than lung adenocarcinoma. Clones >0.5% enriched in tumour were rarer in adenocarcinoma (33%) than squamous (about 80%).

V shed 4 bases and J 7 bases; nucleotides not matched to a gene: 8. Per the germline V gene, CDR1 is MDHEN and CDR2 is SYDVKM. This CDR3 spans 14 amino acids. DNA was extracted from unsorted cell suspensions stored frozen. This TCR derives from a human donor with non-small cell lung cancer. The chain combines TRBV28 with TRBJ2-7, with 9 bases aligning to TRBD2. The sequenced sample consisted of lung tumor tissue. The CDR3 coding sequence is TGTGCCAGCAGTTCGGCGGGAGGGTGGGGAGAGCAGTACTTC. Amino acids: CASSSAGGWGEQYF.